This T cell receptor (beta chain) derives from a study of blood T cell repertoires in COVID-19. Looking at the study overall: The origin of the acute and convalescent COVID-19 samples was the United States, Italy and Spain. Sources were T cells, B-cell-depleted T cells, or PBMCs; the material itself was cDNA or gDNA.

Original analysis: Amplifying reference gene primers gave estimates of nucleated cell counts. Method: immunoSEQ multiplex PCR; TCRdb's copy keeps in-frame clones and lacks some. Clonal size and the V and J genes are those of that table, whereas D and trimming came from the DNA. This table has about 170,000 clones, roughly 91% appearing once. This CDR3 has 13 residues. The V gene lost 6 bases and the J gene lost 9 bases, with 17 bases spanning the gap. Germline V gene sequence: CDR1 MGHDK, CDR2 SYGVNS. The sequenced material came from peripheral blood. This receptor was taken from a woman in her fifties or sixties with acute or convalescent COVID-19. The J gene is TRBJ1-2, the V gene TRBV25-1, with D possibly being TRBD1 (6 bases). In DNA, the CDR3 is TGTGCCAGCAGCCCAGGGGCTACCCCTAGCTACACCTTC. Protein sequence: CASSPGATPSYTF.